The subject of this entry is one T cell receptor beta chain. Patients presented with locally advanced or metastatic urothelial carcinoma. Germline V gene data show CDR1 as MNHNS and CDR2 as SASEGT. With 2 bases removed from V and 2 bases from J, the gap between germline ends came to 13 bases. This CDR3 is built from 15 residues. The source of the sample is a study of PD-L1 blockade in urothelial cancer. About the study: Patients with male sex and bladder-origin urothelial cancer accounted for about nine tenths of the roughly 29 enrolled. At 3 weeks after treatment start (second dose) and again at 6 weeks, blood was analyzed.

Every PCR received spiked-in synthetic TCR analog templates. The repertoire was sequenced with immunoSEQ multiplex PCR; TCRdb's copy has only in-frame clones and lacks some. The sample records more than 20,000 clones, 87% being singletons. The sequence came from a man in his forties or fifties with urothelial cancer. The sequenced sample was PBMCs, obtained around atezolizumab (anti-PD-L1) treatment. The chain employs TRBV6-1 and TRBJ2-7, with D maybe TRBD2 (5 bases). CDR3 in amino acids: CASSESVGAPYEQYF. As DNA, the CDR3 is TGTGCCAGCAGTGAATCGGTGGGAGCCCCCTACGAGCAGTACTTC.